The 13 T cell receptor beta chains given below trace back to one sample, sequenced in a study of response to subunit inactivated influenza vaccine. Each CDR3 protein is one row after TCRdb ran MiXCR on the RT-PCR reads. The sample has 650,000 to 700,000 distinct CDR3 sequences, 15% to 19% seen once; the top ten hold roughly 12%. Sample: PBMCs from blood, taken about 12 days after vaccination. The receptor set was obtained from a middle-aged man who received an inactivated influenza vaccine.

There are a few counts of this clonotype. The genes are TRBV9 and TRBJ2-7; 7 nucleotides agree with TRBD2. Germline trimming cut 4 bases from V and 1 base from J; bases unmatched to any gene: 8. The germline gives CDR1 SGDLS, CDR2 YYNGEE. The CDR3 length is 15 residues. CDR3 DNA sequence: TGTGCCAGCAGCTACGATGCTAGCGGTTCCTACGAGCAGTACTTC. It yields the protein CASSYDASGSYEQYF.

This clonotype was picked up a small number of times. The chain recombines TRBV12-3 or TRBV12-4 with TRBJ2-3; D is unresolved. CDR3 length: 15 residues. The V gene lost 3 bases and the J gene lost 0 bases, with 10 bases spanning the gap. Here the CDR3 reads CASSFGARSTDTQYF. CDR3 nucleotide sequence: TGTGCCAGCAGTTTTGGAGCGCGCAGCACAGATACGCAGTATTTT.

The chain links TRBV6-1 to TRBJ1-2; D ambiguous. The V gene's germline CDR1 is MNHNS and CDR2 SASEGT. V gave up 6 bases and J gave up 4 bases, with 18 bases separating them. The CDR3 length is 15 residues. In DNA, the CDR3 is TGTGCCAGCAGCAAGGTCGGAACTTCGTTCTATGGCTACACCTTC. It codes for CASSKVGTSFYGYTF.

This clonotype was seen a few times. CDR3 in amino acids: CASSLQGLAAYEQYF. For the CDR3, the DNA is TGTGCCAGCAGTTTACAGGGACTAGCGGCCTACGAGCAGTACTTC. The chain employs TRBV27 and TRBJ2-7; 11 bases are a match to TRBD2. Germline assignment: CDR1 MNHEY and CDR2 SMNVEV (reference sequence). The CDR3 totals 15 residues. V was clipped by 2 bases and J by 2 bases; unmatched bases: 2.

About this clonotype: A far larger clone is a single base away, which makes a read error likely. J is TRBJ2-2 and V is TRBV6-6; D not resolved. There are 12 residues in the CDR3. The ends were cut back, 4 bases at V and 4 bases at J, with 4 bases in the middle. Germline V CDR1 and CDR2: MNHNY, SVGAGI (reference sequence). CDR3 amino acids: CASSFPTGELFF. CDR3 nucleotide sequence: TGTGCCAGCAGTTTCCCCACCGGGGAGCTGTTTTTT.

This clonotype was detected only a few times. This sequence joins TRBV4-3 and TRBJ2-1; TRBD2 matches 9 bases. This CDR3 spans 16 amino acids. V shed 3 bases, J shed 4 bases, and the junction held 7 bases outside the gene matches. Germline V gene data show CDR1 as LGHNA and CDR2 as YSLEER. Here the CDR3 reads CASSQERLAVYNEQFF. In nucleotides, the CDR3 is TGCGCCAGCAGCCAGGAAAGACTAGCGGTTTACAATGAGCAGTTCTTC.

This clonotype was detected only a few times. The V and J genes are TRBV12-3 or TRBV12-4 and TRBJ1-1, with D perhaps matching TRBD1 (6 bases). Trimming removed 8 bases from V and 1 base from J, with 17 bases in between. The CDR3 has 15 residues. The CDR3 DNA is TGTGCCAGCCAACGCGCCAGGGGTTGGAACACTGAAGCTTTCTTT. Translating gives CASQRARGWNTEAFF.

The gene calls are TRBV12-3 or TRBV12-4 and TRBJ1-2, with 7 nucleotides matching TRBD1. The V and J ends lost 5 bases and 4 bases, in that order; junction bases with no gene match: 4. The CDR3 is made up of 13 amino acids. In nucleotides, the CDR3 is TGTGCCAGCAGTCCTCGACAGGGCTATGGCTACACCTTC. This translates into CASSPRQGYGYTF.

This clonotype was seen a few times. The CDR3 is CASSGGGSRYEQYF. The CDR3 DNA sequence: TGTGCCAGCTCGGGGGGGGGATCCCGCTACGAGCAGTACTTC. The chain employs TRBV2 and TRBJ2-7, with 8 bases aligning to TRBD2. The length of the CDR3 is 14 residues. Germline-derived CDR1 and CDR2 are SNHLY and FYNNEI. V trimming: 8 bases; J trimming: 3 bases; junction bases outside the gene matches: 9.

This clonotype was detected a few times. The rearrangement joins TRBV4-2 to TRBJ2-5; D perhaps matches TRBD1 (5 bases). Germline V lookup: CDR1 LGHNA, CDR2 YNFKEQ. V lost 3 bases, J lost 4 bases, and 18 bases lay in between. The CDR3 consists of 16 residues. The CDR3 reads CASSQVDRTVGETQYF. CDR3 coding DNA: TGTGCCAGCAGCCAGGTTGACAGAACGGTGGGAGAGACCCAGTACTTC.

The J gene is TRBJ2-5, the V gene TRBV10-3, with 8 bases lining up with TRBD2. Germline CDR1 is ENHRY and CDR2 is SYGVKD. V trimming: 5 bases; J trimming: 1 base; junction bases outside the gene matches: 9. This CDR3 has 16 residues. The CDR3 nucleotides are TGTGCCATCAGTAAAGAAAGCGGGGGCCTCCAAGAGACCCAGTACTTC. Translating gives CAISKESGGLQETQYF.

The genes are TRBV7-2 and TRBJ2-2; D not resolved. Trimming took off 5 bases at V and 3 bases at J, with 10 bases between the two ends. CDR3 size: 14 residues. Germline CDR1 reads SGHTA; CDR2 reads FQGNSA. The CDR3 coding sequence is TGTGCCAGCAGCCCCTACAAACACACCGGGGAGCTGTTTTTT. Translated, it gives CASSPYKHTGELFF.

The chain recombines TRBV20-1 with TRBJ2-1, with 11 nucleotides matching TRBD2. The CDR3 covers 18 residues. J was trimmed by 0 bases and V by 6 bases; bases with no gene match: 13. CDR1 is DFQATT and CDR2 is SNEGSKA in the germline V gene (reference sequence). CDR3 loop: CSATRPSGRTTSYNEQFF. The DNA for the CDR3 is TGCAGTGCGACCCGACCTAGCGGGAGGACCACCTCCTACAATGAGCAGTTCTTC.